Sequencing of this T cell receptor (beta chain) was carried out in a study of T cell repertoires in cytomegalovirus infection. TCRdb recomputed calls from the reads with MiXCR, one row per CDR3 protein. Counted here are 400,000 or so distinct CDR3 sequences, approximately 32% occurring once; the ten biggest clones make up roughly an eighth. The clonotype comes from a human donor in good health (CMV status not recorded). Some clones in this sample may be carry-over from other donors' samples. Sequenced input: PBMCs.

The DNA for the CDR3 is TGTGCCAGCAGCCACCCGAGGGGGGTTTCCTACGAGCAGTACTTC. Amino acids: CASSHPRGVSYEQYF. V is TRBV14 and J is TRBJ2-7; the D gene could be TRBD1 or TRBD2 (6 bases each). CDR3 length: 15 amino acids. Germline V CDR1 and CDR2: SGHDN, FVKESK. The V gene lost 3 bases and the J gene lost 1 base, with 13 bases spanning the gap. Full variable domain (remainder filled in from reference TRBV14 and TRBJ2-7): EAGVTQFPSHSVIEKGQTVTLRCDPISGHDNLYWYRRVMGKEIKFLLHFVKESKQDESGMPNNRFLAERTGGTYSTLKVQPAELEDSGVYFCASSHPRGVSYEQYFGPGTRLTVT.